The 10 T cell receptor beta chains below all came from one sample that was sequenced in a study of identifying expanded T cells in peripheral blood. Sequenced by immunoSEQ multiplex PCR; TCRdb stores in-frame clones only, minus some. Of just under 65,000 clones listed, more than 75% are singletons. Sequencing was carried out using blood. The receptors were gathered from a person aged 18-70 years in good health.

The rearrangement uses TRBV7-6 and TRBJ2-1; TRBD2 agrees at 11 bases. The ends lost 0 bases at V and 7 bases at J; junction bases unmatched: 5. Germline V lookup: CDR1 SGHVS, CDR2 FNYEAQ. This CDR3 is built from 16 residues. The DNA for the CDR3 is TGTGCCAGCAGCTTAGCGGGTACTAGCGGGAGTAATGAGCAGTTCTTC. Translating it yields CASSLAGTSGSNEQFF.

J is TRBJ2-1 and V is TRBV27, with TRBD2 matching over 7 bases. The length of the CDR3 is 16 residues. CDR1 is MNHEY and CDR2 is SMNVEV in the germline V gene (reference sequence). V lost 6 bases to trimming and J lost 8 bases; unmatched junction nucleotides: 16. The CDR3 loop is CASRDDGGGRADEQFF. DNA of the CDR3: TGTGCCAGCAGGGATGACGGGGGAGGGCGGGCCGATGAGCAGTTCTTC.

The V gene is TRBV10-3, the J gene TRBJ2-1; D gene unclear. Looked up from germline, CDR1 is ENHRY and CDR2 is SYGVKD. Trimming removed 7 bases at V and 7 bases at J, with 14 bases between. The CDR3 totals 13 residues. CDR3 sequence (DNA): TGTGCCATCATGGGATCATGGGAAAATGAGCAGTTCTTC. Its translation: CAIMGSWENEQFF.

V usage is TRBV28 and J usage is TRBJ1-2; tentative D call: TRBD1 (6 bases). Trimming cost V 11 bases and J 7 bases, with 23 bases left between them. The CDR3 runs 14 residues. The germline V gene has CDR1 MDHEN and CDR2 SYDVKM. CDR3 protein: CAGRQAEGFSGYTF. The CDR3 region has the DNA TGTGCCGGAAGACAGGCCGAGGGGTTCAGTGGCTACACCTTC.

V usage is TRBV4-2 and J usage is TRBJ1-2; D is perhaps TRBD1 (5 bases). The germline V gene has CDR1 LGHNA and CDR2 YNFKEQ. The V end was cut by 0 bases, the J end by 1 base, with 9 bases between. The CDR3 sequence is 15 residues long. DNA for the CDR3: TGTGCCAGCAGCCAAGAAGACAGATTTAACTATGGCTACACCTTC. Encoded protein: CASSQEDRFNYGYTF.

This rearrangement joins TRBV10-3 to TRBJ2-1; 7 bases are a match to TRBD2. V lost 6 bases and J lost 9; bases outside the gene matches: 11. This CDR3 is 14 amino acids long. Germline V CDR1 and CDR2: ENHRY, SYGVKD. CDR3 nucleotide sequence: TGTGCCATCAGACGGGGACTACCCGCTGGTGAGCAGTTCTTC. Translation gives CAIRRGLPAGEQFF.

The chain has TRBV19 and TRBJ2-1; 9 bases align to TRBD2. Germline CDR1 is LNHDA and CDR2 is SQIVND (reference sequence). The junction had 13 bases not matched to a gene; V was cut back by 1 base and J by 3 bases. This CDR3 contains 19 residues. CDR3 in DNA: TGTGCCAGTAGTATAGGTCGGCTAGCGGGACTACCGCACTACAATGAGCAGTTCTTC. Its protein is CASSIGRLAGLPHYNEQFF.

V gene TRBV10-3 combines with J gene TRBJ2-1, with D possibly being TRBD1 or TRBD2 (5 bases each). Germline V CDR1 and CDR2: ENHRY, SYGVKD. The CDR3 has 15 amino acids. The V and J ends lost 4 bases and 7 bases respectively, with 17 bases between them. The CDR3 loop is CAISGHISGGNEQFF. The CDR3 DNA reads TGTGCCATCAGTGGCCATATTAGTGGGGGAAATGAGCAGTTCTTC.

This chain uses TRBV18 with TRBJ2-1; unclear D gene. This CDR3 contains 12 residues. V was pared by 4 bases and J by 8 bases, with 9 bases between. Germline CDR1 and CDR2: KGHSH and LQKENI. CDR3 coding DNA: TGTGCCAGCTCACAGATTCCGGATGAGCAGTTCTTC. This translates into CASSQIPDEQFF.

V usage is TRBV10-3 and J usage is TRBJ2-1; a weak D match, TRBD1 (6 bases). The CDR3 runs to 11 residues. The germline gives CDR1 ENHRY, CDR2 SYGVKD. V lost 8 bases and J lost 7, with 9 bases in between. For the CDR3, the DNA is TGTGCCATCTTAGGGGGTAATGAGCAGTTCTTC. Residues: CAILGGNEQFF.